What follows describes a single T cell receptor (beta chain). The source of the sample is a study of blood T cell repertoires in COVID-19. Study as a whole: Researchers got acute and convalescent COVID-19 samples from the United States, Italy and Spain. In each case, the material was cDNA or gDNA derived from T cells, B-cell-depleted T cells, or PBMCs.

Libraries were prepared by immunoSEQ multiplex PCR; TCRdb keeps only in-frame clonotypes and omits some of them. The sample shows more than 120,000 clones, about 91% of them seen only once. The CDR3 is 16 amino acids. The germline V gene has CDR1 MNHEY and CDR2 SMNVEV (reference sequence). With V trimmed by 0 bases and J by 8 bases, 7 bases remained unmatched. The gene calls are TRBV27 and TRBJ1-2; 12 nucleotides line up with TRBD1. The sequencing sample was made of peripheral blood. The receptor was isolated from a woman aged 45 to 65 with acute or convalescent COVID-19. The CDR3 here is CASSLSGQGASWGYTF. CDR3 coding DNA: TGTGCCAGCAGTTTATCGGGACAGGGGGCAAGTTGGGGCTACACCTTC.